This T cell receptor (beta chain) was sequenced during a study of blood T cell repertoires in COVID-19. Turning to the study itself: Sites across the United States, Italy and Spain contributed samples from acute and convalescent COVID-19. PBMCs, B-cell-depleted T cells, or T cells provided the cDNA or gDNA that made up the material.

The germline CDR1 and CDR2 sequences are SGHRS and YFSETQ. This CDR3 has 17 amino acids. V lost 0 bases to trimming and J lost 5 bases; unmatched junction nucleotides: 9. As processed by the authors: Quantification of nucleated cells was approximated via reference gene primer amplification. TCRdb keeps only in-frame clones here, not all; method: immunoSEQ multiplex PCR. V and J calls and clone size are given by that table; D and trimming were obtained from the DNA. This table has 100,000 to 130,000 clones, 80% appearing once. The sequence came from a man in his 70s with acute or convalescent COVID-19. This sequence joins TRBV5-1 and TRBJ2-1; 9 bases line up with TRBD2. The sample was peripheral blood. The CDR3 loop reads CASSLGLLAGNNNEQFF. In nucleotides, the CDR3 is TGCGCCAGCAGCTTGGGTCTTCTAGCGGGGAACAACAATGAGCAGTTCTTC.